This T cell receptor (beta chain) came from a study of cytomegalovirus exposure and HLA in healthy donors. Germline assignment: CDR1 GTSNPN and CDR2 SVGIG (reference sequence). The junction had 6 bases not matched to a gene; V was cut back by 4 bases and J by 2 bases. The CDR3 spans 14 residues. PCR involved 60 Vbeta and 13 Jbeta primers. Sequencing used immunoSEQ multiplex PCR; TCRdb keeps in-frame clones, though not all of them. The table has about 120,000 clones, 75% seen once. This TCR was recovered from a young woman in good health and CMV-seronegative. V usage is TRBV30 and J usage is TRBJ2-3, with 7 bases aligning to TRBD1. Source material: PBMCs. The CDR3 protein is CAWTYGQVTDTQYF. The CDR3 DNA reads TGTGCCTGGACATATGGACAGGTCACAGATACGCAGTATTTT.